This T cell receptor beta chain stems from a study of blood T cell repertoires in COVID-19 (dated by TCRdb to the early 2020s). Background on the whole study: Collaborator samples came from the United States, Italy and Spain and covered acute and convalescent phases of COVID-19. Samples came from the ongoing ImmuneRACE study (first 160 participants) plus 1,254 subjects from 6 global collaborators. HLA class I and class II types, where available, came from metadata supplied by the sample provider rather than from assay-based typing. The sample metadata nearly always contained a de-identified subject ID, COVID-19 status, age in years and sex. The material from the prospective study consisted of cDNA or gDNA derived from T cells, B-cell-depleted T cells, or PBMCs. A freely available public database, intended as a resource for researchers studying the immune response to SARS-CoV-2, is where the repertoires were released. Subjects who had been exposed to COVID-19, were actively infected with it, or had recovered from it provided the deeply sampled blood TCRbeta repertoires that made up the dataset. What the work shows at the level of the full study, not this receptor alone: Clinical and demographic metadata were provided uncurated, with the amount varying by source and participant.

Enrolling through a virtual design, the prospective study's participants ranged in age from roughly 18 to 89 years and lived across 20 to 30 United States geographic areas. In the prospective study, participants were assigned to cohorts based on the clinical history participants reported in a screening survey and a study questionnaire. Mobile phlebotomists in the prospective study collected whole blood, serum and a nasopharyngeal or oropharyngeal swab from every participant. Prospective study participants could optionally give additional blood draws and questionnaires over an approximately two-month period. Before DNA extraction, prospective study blood samples were shipped either frozen or at room temperature. As regards this clone: Its antigen has not been determined. Per-base quality was not reported, and no clone a single base away is much larger than it.

TCRbeta CDR3 regions were amplified from genomic DNA by means of the immunoSEQ Assay, a bias-controlled multiplex PCR. The authors processed their data as follows. The number of nucleated cells in each sample was estimated by amplification of reference gene primers within the assay. To quantify the absolute abundance of each unique TCRbeta CDR3 rearrangement, sequence reads were collapsed and filtered. Productive Simpson clonality was computed per sample as the square root of Simpson's diversity index over productive rearrangements. Sourced from immuneACCESS, this table was stored by TCRdb with only in-frame sequences that have V and J called. A share of the clones is absent; for the studies checked, an unresolved V gene accounts for under half, and the remainder has no known explanation. V, J and clone size derive from that table, while D and trimming were established from the DNA sequence. This sample lists some 200,000 clones; 80% to 85% were detected once. Around 10% of the sample is in the top ten clones.

The CDR3 contains 16 residues, cysteine and phenylalanine counted. The kept DNA is CDR3 alone, 48 bases in frame from the first base. V is cut back by 1 base and J by 3 bases, with 8 bases in the junction unmatched. CDR1 and CDR2 are drawn from the germline V gene: MDHEN, SYDVKM. The sequence was obtained from a woman aged 50 to 60 with acute COVID-19. Sequenced input: PBMCs or T cells enriched from blood (not recorded which). In this chain, TRBV28 is recombined with TRBJ2-7; TRBD1 lines up with 8 middle nucleotides. The CDR3 protein sequence reads: CASSLSPTGAHYEQYF. The nucleotide sequence reads TGTGCCAGCAGTTTATCTCCGACAGGGGCACACTACGAGCAGTACTTC.